This T cell receptor (beta chain) was captured by sequencing in a study of shared clonotypes between healthy human individuals. Authors' data handling: Filtering was not the same, since immunoSEQ gave junction-only sequences without quality scores. The data were produced by immunoSEQ multiplex PCR, yet TCRdb's version contains in-frame clones alone and is incomplete. V, J and clone size are those of that table, while D and trimming were read from the DNA. The sample holds a few million clones; around 94% are singletons and the top ten take around 0.14%. Study-level points and caveats: Relative to clonotypes present in all four donors, those not shared had lower generation probabilities.

Division of CD4+ cells produced a CD45RA+ naive subset and a CD45RA-negative memory subset. Unmatched junction bases numbered 6, after V lost 7 bases and J lost 1 base. The CDR3 spans 16 residues. Germline CDR1 and CDR2: SGHRS and YFSETQ. In the case of this clone: The antigen is unknown.

The V and J genes are TRBV5-1 and TRBJ2-5; 14 nucleotides align to TRBD2. The origin of this receptor is a man younger than 35 in good health. Input material: naive CD4+ T cells sorted from blood. Stated subset: CD45RA+ positively selected. The CDR3 DNA reads TGCGCCAGCGCCAGACTAGCGGGGGGGCCCCAAGAGACCCAGTACTTC. Translated, it gives CASARLAGGPQETQYF.